Below, one T cell receptor (beta chain) is given with its context. The entry originates in a study of shared clonotypes between healthy human individuals. Across the whole study: Researchers assigned three CD4 naive, three CD4 memory, two CD8 naive and one CD8 memory plate to each donor.

Original processing notes: Filtering differed, since immunoSEQ gave only junction sequences and no quality scores. Sequencing used immunoSEQ multiplex PCR; TCRdb keeps in-frame clones, though not all of them. V, J and clone size derive from that table, while D and trimming were established from the DNA sequence. The sample includes around 1.1 million clones, approximately 77% of them seen just once. V shed 0 bases and J shed 5 bases, with 10 bases lying between them. The CDR3 runs 14 residues. V and J are TRBV23-1 and TRBJ2-5; D is perhaps TRBD1 or TRBD2 (5 bases each). TRBV23-1 is an ORF, and what it does is uncertain. The sequence was collected from a man younger than 30 in good health. Some clones in this sample may be carry-over from other donors' samples. Sequenced: memory CD4+ T cells from PBMCs. Subset: CD45RA-negative fraction. CDR3 sequence reads: CASSQSSEGETQYF. CDR3 coding DNA: TGCGCCAGCAGTCAATCCAGTGAGGGGGAGACCCAGTACTTC.